These T cell receptor beta chains were read from a single sample in a study of T cell repertoires in cytomegalovirus infection. Their recognized antigens are unknown. TCRdb redid the calling of the reads with MiXCR, one entry per CDR3 protein. In the table there are more than 300,000 distinct CDR3 sequences, about 35% of which are singletons. The input for sequencing was cultured PBMCs, taken from culture after CMV antigen stimulation. The receptors shown here come from a human donor in good health (CMV status not recorded). Some clones in this sample may be carry-over from other donors' samples. CDR3s include the opening cysteine and the closing phenylalanine or tryptophan. The order of the fields is V gene, clone size, D gene, J gene, CDR3 protein, CDR3 DNA. A D gene is named only where the DNA matches it firmly. Not all rows give a size; the values are once, few, many and, for expanded clones, a class.

TRBV7-9	NA	TRBD2	TRBJ2-3	CASSPGLAGPDTQYF	TGTGCCAGCAGCCCCGGACTAGCGGGACCCGATACGCAGTATTTT
TRBV7-9	NA	NA	TRBJ1-2	CASSRAGKGYTF	TGTGCCAGCTCCCGGGCGGGGAAAGGCTACACCTTC
TRBV4-2	few	NA	TRBJ2-7	CASSQDSRASKTYEQYF	TGTGCCAGCAGCCAAGACAGCAGGGCCAGTAAGACCTACGAGCAGTACTTC
TRBV6-2/TRBV6-3	NA	NA	TRBJ2-1	CASSHPSAQPKNNEQFF	TGTGCCAGCAGTCACCCTAGCGCCCAACCTAAAAACAATGAGCAGTTCTTC
TRBV12-3/TRBV12-4	few	NA	TRBJ1-1	CASSPDITALEAFF	TGTGCCAGCAGTCCGGACATCACTGCGCTTGAAGCTTTCTTT
TRBV11-2	NA	NA	TRBJ1-6	CASAKPPGALSPLHF	TGTGCCAGCGCGAAACCCCCGGGGGCTCTATCACCCCTCCACTTT
TRBV28	NA	NA	TRBJ2-2	CASSLSVPASPNTGELFF	TGTGCCAGCAGTTTATCGGTGCCCGCTAGCCCTAACACCGGGGAGCTGTTTTTT
TRBV19	NA	NA	TRBJ2-7	CASSNTPSEQYF	TGTGCCAGTAGTAACACACCCTCCGAGCAGTACTTC
TRBV19	NA	TRBD1	TRBJ1-2	CASTGGNYGYTF	TGTGCCAGTACAGGGGGTAACTATGGCTACACCTTC
TRBV29-1	NA	TRBD1	TRBJ1-2	CSVGTGGYGYTF	TGCAGCGTTGGGACAGGGGGGTATGGCTACACCTTC
TRBV19	NA	TRBD2	TRBJ2-1	CASSIGLAGGYNEQFF	TGTGCCAGTAGTATAGGACTAGCGGGAGGTTACAATGAGCAGTTCTTC
TRBV6-6	NA	TRBD2	TRBJ2-1	CASSYILAGGRNEQFF	TGTGCCAGCAGTTACATTCTAGCGGGAGGGCGCAATGAGCAGTTCTTC
TRBV4-3	few	TRBD2	TRBJ2-5	CASSQGPGGDQETQYF	TGCGCCAGCAGCCAAGGCCCGGGAGGGGACCAAGAGACCCAGTACTTC
TRBV7-2	few	TRBD2	TRBJ2-3	CASSGGRAGTDTQYF	TGTGCCAGCAGCGGGGGGAGGGCAGGCACAGATACGCAGTATTTT
TRBV27	NA	NA	TRBJ1-5	CASSLSQGINQPQHF	TGTGCCAGCAGTTTATCTCAGGGGATTAATCAGCCCCAGCATTTT
TRBV14	few	TRBD2	TRBJ2-5	CASSQDPASGGETQYF	TGTGCCAGCAGCCAAGATCCGGCTAGCGGAGGGGAGACCCAGTACTTC
TRBV7-3	few	TRBD1	TRBJ2-3	CASSLARGMGGSADTQYF	TGTGCCAGCAGCTTGGCCAGGGGGATGGGCGGGTCGGCAGATACGCAGTATTTT
TRBV12-3/TRBV12-4	NA	TRBD1	TRBJ1-1	CASSLERDRNTEAFF	TGTGCCAGCAGCCTAGAGCGGGACAGGAACACTGAAGCTTTCTTT
TRBV7-9	once	NA	TRBJ1-2	CASSWAYGYTF	TGTGCCAGCAGCTGGGCTTATGGCTACACCTTC
TRBV29-1	NA	TRBD2	TRBJ2-5	CSVIGGRGGETQYF	TGCAGCGTTATTGGCGGGAGAGGTGGGGAGACCCAGTACTTC
TRBV28	few	TRBD2	TRBJ2-7	CASSPGAAGDFEQYF	TGTGCCAGCAGTCCCGGTGCTGCGGGAGATTTCGAGCAGTACTTC
TRBV19	few	NA	TRBJ1-2	CASSWGRGYGYTF	TGTGCCAGTAGTTGGGGCAGGGGCTATGGCTACACCTTC
TRBV7-9	many	TRBD1	TRBJ1-1	CASGQGLFEAFF	TGTGCCAGCGGACAGGGTCTATTTGAAGCTTTCTTT
TRBV12-3/TRBV12-4	NA	NA	TRBJ1-5	CASSLQNSNQPQHF	TGTGCCAGCAGCCTACAGAATAGCAATCAGCCCCAGCATTTT
TRBV7-2	many	TRBD2	TRBJ2-2	CASSLGGSGTGELFF	TGTGCCAGCAGCTTAGGCGGGAGTGGCACCGGGGAGCTGTTTTTT
TRBV4-3	once	TRBD1	TRBJ2-1	CASSQDKSTGLYNEQFF	TGCGCCAGCAGCCAAGATAAATCGACAGGGCTCTACAATGAGCAGTTCTTC
TRBV5-4	NA	TRBD2	TRBJ2-3	CASSLRLAGATDTQYF	TGTGCCAGCAGCTTGAGACTAGCGGGAGCAACAGATACGCAGTATTTT
TRBV11-2	NA	TRBD2	TRBJ2-5	CASSLRVTSGLQETQYF	TGTGCCAGCAGTTTAAGGGTGACTAGCGGGCTCCAAGAGACCCAGTACTTC